Reported below is one T cell receptor (beta chain). Its antigen is currently unknown. The data derive from a study of T cell responses to AZD1222 COVID-19 vaccine. Sequenced by immunoSEQ multiplex PCR; TCRdb stores in-frame clones only, minus some. Altogether 150,000 to 160,000 clones are present, 70% to 90% being singletons, with the ten largest covering 5.5% to 8.5%. Study-level findings and limits: The donor group comprised mostly white British people and more females; the analysis possibly underestimated clonal diversity. Dominant at 160-218 and 743-854, vaccine-associated CD4 TCRs also spanned spike. Close to half of spike-specific TCRs reportedly recognize unmutated variant regions.

CDR3 length: 17 amino acids. Trimming cost V 0 bases and J 4 bases; bases outside gene matches: 7. Germline lookup yields CDR1 MGHRA and CDR2 YSYEKL. The sequencing here drew on peripheral blood, taken after recovery from COVID-19. The clonotype comes from an adult who had recovered from COVID-19. The chain is built from TRBV4-1 and TRBJ2-3, with 10 nucleotides matching TRBD1. CDR3 in amino acids: CASSQDLGQGIPDTQYF. DNA for the CDR3: TGCGCCAGCAGCCAAGATTTGGGACAGGGGATTCCAGATACGCAGTATTTT.